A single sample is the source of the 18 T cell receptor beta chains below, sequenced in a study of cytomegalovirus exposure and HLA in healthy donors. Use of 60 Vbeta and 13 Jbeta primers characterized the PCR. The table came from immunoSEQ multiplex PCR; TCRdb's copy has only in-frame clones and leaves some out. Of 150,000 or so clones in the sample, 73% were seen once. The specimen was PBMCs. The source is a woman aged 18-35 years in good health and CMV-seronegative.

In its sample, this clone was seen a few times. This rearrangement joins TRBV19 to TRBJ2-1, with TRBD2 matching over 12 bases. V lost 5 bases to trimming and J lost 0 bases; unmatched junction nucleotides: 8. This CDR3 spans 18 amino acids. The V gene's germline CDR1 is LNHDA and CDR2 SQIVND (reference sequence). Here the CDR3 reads CASSQLAGGSRSYNEQFF. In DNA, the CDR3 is TGTGCCAGTAGTCAGCTAGCGGGAGGGTCGCGCTCCTACAATGAGCAGTTCTTC.

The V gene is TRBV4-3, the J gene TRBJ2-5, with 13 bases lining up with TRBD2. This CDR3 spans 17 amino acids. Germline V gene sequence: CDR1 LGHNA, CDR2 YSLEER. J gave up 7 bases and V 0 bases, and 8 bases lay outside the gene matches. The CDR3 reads CASSQDRLAGGKWTQYF. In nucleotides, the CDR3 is TGCGCCAGCAGCCAAGACCGACTAGCGGGAGGAAAATGGACCCAGTACTTC.

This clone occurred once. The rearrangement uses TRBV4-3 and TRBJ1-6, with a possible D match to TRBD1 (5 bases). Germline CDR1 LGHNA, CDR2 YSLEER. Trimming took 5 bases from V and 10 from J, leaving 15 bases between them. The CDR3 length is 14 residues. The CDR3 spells CASSSDRALSPLHF. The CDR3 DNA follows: TGCGCCAGCAGCTCTGACAGAGCCCTATCACCCCTCCACTTT.

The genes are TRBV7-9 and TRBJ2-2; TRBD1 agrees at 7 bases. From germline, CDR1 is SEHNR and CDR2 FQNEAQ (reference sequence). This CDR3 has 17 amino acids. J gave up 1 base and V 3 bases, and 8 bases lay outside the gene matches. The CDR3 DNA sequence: TGTGCCAGCAGCTTTACCGTCGGGACAGAGAACACCGGGGAGCTGTTTTTT. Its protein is CASSFTVGTENTGELFF.

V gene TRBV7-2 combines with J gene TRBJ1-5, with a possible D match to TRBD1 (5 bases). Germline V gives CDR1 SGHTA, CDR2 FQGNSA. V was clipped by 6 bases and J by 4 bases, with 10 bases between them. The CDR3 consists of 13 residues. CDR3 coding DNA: TGTGCCAGCAGTCTGGACATTAATCAGCCCCAGCATTTT. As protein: CASSLDINQPQHF.

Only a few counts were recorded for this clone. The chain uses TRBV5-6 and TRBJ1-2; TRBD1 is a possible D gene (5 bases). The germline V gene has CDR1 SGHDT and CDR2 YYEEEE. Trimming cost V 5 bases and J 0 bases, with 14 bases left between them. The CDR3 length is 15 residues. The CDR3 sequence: CASSNGGETNYGYTF. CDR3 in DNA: TGTGCCAGCAGTAACGGGGGGGAGACTAACTATGGCTACACCTTC.

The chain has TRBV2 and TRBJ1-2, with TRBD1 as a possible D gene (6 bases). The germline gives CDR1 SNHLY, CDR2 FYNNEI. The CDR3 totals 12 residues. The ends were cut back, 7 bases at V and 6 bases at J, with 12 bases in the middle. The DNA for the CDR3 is TGTGCCAGCATCCCATGGACAGATGGCTACACCTTC. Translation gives CASIPWTDGYTF.

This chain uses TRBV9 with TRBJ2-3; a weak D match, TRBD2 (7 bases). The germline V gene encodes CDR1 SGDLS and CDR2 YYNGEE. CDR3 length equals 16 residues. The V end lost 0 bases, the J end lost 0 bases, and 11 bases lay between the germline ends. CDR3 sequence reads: CASSVVTGGSTDTQYF. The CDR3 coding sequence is TGTGCCAGCAGCGTAGTAACGGGGGGCAGCACAGATACGCAGTATTTT.

The CDR3 sequence: CANLGLAGEHEQYV. For the CDR3, the DNA is TGTGCCAACCTAGGACTAGCGGGAGAACACGAGCAGTACGTC. The V call is TRBV21-1, the J call TRBJ2-7; the table's D call TRBD2 went unverified against the DNA. TRBV21-1 is tagged as a pseudogene. This CDR3 has 14 residues.

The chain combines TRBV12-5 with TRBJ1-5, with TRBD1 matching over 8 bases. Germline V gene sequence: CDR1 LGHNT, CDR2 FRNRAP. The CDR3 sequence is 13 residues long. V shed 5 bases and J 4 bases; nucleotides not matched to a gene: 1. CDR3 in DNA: TGTGCTAGTGGTGACAGGGGTAATCAGCCCCAGCATTTT. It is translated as CASGDRGNQPQHF.

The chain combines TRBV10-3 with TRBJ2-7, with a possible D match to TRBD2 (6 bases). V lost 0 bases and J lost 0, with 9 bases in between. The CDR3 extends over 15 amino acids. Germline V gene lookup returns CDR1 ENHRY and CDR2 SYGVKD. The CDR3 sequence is CAISESGRSSYEQYF. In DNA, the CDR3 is TGTGCCATCAGTGAGTCGGGGAGGAGCTCCTACGAGCAGTACTTC.

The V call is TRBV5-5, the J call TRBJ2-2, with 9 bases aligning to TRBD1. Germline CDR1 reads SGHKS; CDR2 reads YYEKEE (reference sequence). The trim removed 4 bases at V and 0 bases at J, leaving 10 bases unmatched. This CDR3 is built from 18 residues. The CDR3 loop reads CASSQPHGQGTNTGELFF. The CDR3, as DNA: TGTGCCAGCAGCCAGCCCCACGGACAGGGGACGAACACCGGGGAGCTGTTTTTT.

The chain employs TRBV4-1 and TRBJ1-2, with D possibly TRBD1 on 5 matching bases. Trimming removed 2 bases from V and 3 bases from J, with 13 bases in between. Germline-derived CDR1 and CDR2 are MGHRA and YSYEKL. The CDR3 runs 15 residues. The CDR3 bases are TGCGCCAGCAGCCAACCATCTTGGGGGGACTATGGCTACACCTTC. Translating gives CASSQPSWGDYGYTF.

Written as DNA, the CDR3 is TGCGCCAGCAGCTTCTCAAGGGCAGGGTTCGGGGGTTACAATGAGCAGTTCTTC. Residues: CASSFSRAGFGGYNEQFF. This rearrangement joins TRBV5-1 to TRBJ2-1, with a weak D call TRBD2 (6 bases). There are 18 residues in the CDR3. Germline values: CDR1 SGHRS, CDR2 YFSETQ. V lost 2 bases to trimming and J lost 4 bases, with 22 bases between them.

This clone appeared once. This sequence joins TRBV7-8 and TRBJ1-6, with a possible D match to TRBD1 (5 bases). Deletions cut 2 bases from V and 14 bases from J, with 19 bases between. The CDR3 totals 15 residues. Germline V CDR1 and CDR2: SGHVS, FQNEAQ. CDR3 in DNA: TGTGCCAGCAGCTTAATTCGGGACTGGGGAAGTTCCCTCCACTTT. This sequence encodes CASSLIRDWGSSLHF.

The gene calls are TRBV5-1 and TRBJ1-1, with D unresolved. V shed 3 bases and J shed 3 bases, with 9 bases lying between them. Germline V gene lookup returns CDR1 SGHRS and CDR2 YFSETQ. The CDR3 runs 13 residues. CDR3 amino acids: CASSYRLDTEAFF. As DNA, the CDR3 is TGCGCCAGCAGCTACAGACTAGACACTGAAGCTTTCTTT.

The CDR3 spells CASSLGPDRGDTEAFF. The CDR3 DNA reads TGTGCCAGCAGCTTAGGCCCGGACAGGGGGGACACTGAAGCTTTCTTT. This rearrangement joins TRBV11-2 to TRBJ1-1; TRBD1 matches at 10 bases. The CDR3 is 16 amino acids. Germline loops: CDR1 SGHAT, CDR2 FQNNGV. The V gene end was trimmed by 1 base and the J gene end by 3 bases; junction bases not matched to a gene: 5.

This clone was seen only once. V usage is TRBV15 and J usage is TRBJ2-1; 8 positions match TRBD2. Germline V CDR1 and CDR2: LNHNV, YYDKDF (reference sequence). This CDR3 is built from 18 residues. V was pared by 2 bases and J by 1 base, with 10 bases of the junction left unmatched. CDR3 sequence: CATSRQYRSGDSYNEQFF. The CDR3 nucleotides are TGTGCCACCAGCAGACAATACCGTAGCGGGGATTCCTACAATGAGCAGTTCTTC.